This T cell receptor beta chain was sequenced during a study of OX40 agonist ivuxolimab in advanced cancers. About the study as a whole: Ivuxolimab was an agonistic, fully human IgG2 monoclonal antibody directed against OX40 (CD134), a costimulatory receptor. Prior anti-PD-1, anti-PD-L1 or anti-CTLA-4 therapy was permitted, and checkpoint inhibitors had been received by around 39% of dose-escalation patients. Intravenous ivuxolimab was administered to patients every 2 weeks at six dose levels: 0.01, 0.1, 0.3, 1.5, 3 and 10 mg/kg. The paper describes the monotherapy dose-escalation part (N of about 47 patients) of the phase I trial of ivuxolimab. Of the approximately 53 patients in dose escalation, 19 had hepatocellular carcinoma, some 15 had melanoma, 9 had renal cell carcinoma and 9 had head and neck cancer. In the dose-escalation cohort, roughly four fifths of patients were male, and the mean age was roughly 60 years, with a range of about 23 to 90. Partial responses occurred in three dose-escalation patients: two with cutaneous melanoma and one with hepatocellular carcinoma. The purpose of peripheral TCRbeta sequencing was to test whether ivuxolimab changed TCR sequence diversity and led to clonal T-cell expansion. The paper as a whole reports these results and caveats: At doses from 0.1 to 3.0 mg/kg, clonal expansion was seen in both CD4+ and CD8+ blood T cells between baseline and week 6. Low levels of normalized T-cell clonal expansion were also shown by some nonresponding patients. In partial responders in the 0.1-3.0 mg/kg groups, normalized peripheral clonal expansion was found to be among the lowest, especially among CD8+ T cells. Antigen specificity was not determined for the clonally expanded peripheral T cells. After ivuxolimab, expanded clones were on average more numerous among CD8+ T cells than among CD4+ T cells.

With respect to this clone: The antigen it recognizes is unknown. Base qualities are not recorded, but no much larger clone differs from it by a single base.

Patients with autoimmune disease history or receiving systemic immunosuppression were excluded from the trial. Peripheral blood for TCR sequencing was collected from all dose cohorts at baseline, on cycle 4 day 1, and on cycle 7 day 1. The samples were taken from a phase I, first-in-human, multicenter, open-label dose-escalation trial of ivuxolimab. Adults with locally advanced or metastatic head and neck squamous cell, hepatocellular, melanoma or renal cell carcinoma were enrolled in the trial. CD4+ and CD8+ T cells were sorted separately from peripheral blood before TCR sequencing. For sequencing of the TCRbeta CDR3 region, genomic DNA was extracted from the sorted cells. TCRbeta CDR3 regions were sequenced using the immunoSEQ Assay. TCRdb's version of the immuneACCESS table is confined to in-frame rearrangements and falls short of the full clone set. An unresolved V gene accounts for under half of the shortfall where checked; the remainder is of unknown origin. The sample table records roughly 80,000 clones; roughly 83% of these occur just once. About 6.9% of the sample is taken by the ten largest.

Per the germline V gene, MNHEY is the CDR1 and SVGAGI is the CDR2. Spanning cysteine to phenylalanine, the CDR3 consists of 16 amino acids. The only DNA kept is the CDR3, 48 bases in frame from the first base. V loses 3 bases at its end and J loses 4 bases; junction bases beyond the gene matches: 11. The receptor comes from an adult with an advanced solid tumor such as melanoma, head and neck, liver or kidney cancer. The chain was built from TRBV6-5 and TRBJ2-7, with 8 central nucleotides matching TRBD1. Sequencing used CD4+ or CD8+ T cells sorted from blood, obtained in a trial of the OX40 agonist ivuxolimab. The CDR3 reads CASSYKGQGARYEQYF. The base sequence is TGTGCCAGCAGTTATAAAGGTCAGGGGGCGCGATACGAGCAGTACTTC.